A selection of T cell receptor beta chains follows, all from one sample in a study of T cells in localized non-small cell lung cancer. Generated by immunoSEQ multiplex PCR, the TCRdb table keeps only in-frame clones and is missing some. The sample gives over 10,000 clones, roughly 27% of which show up once; about 7.8% is in the top ten. The material was lung tumor tissue, obtained before any cancer treatment. The receptor set was obtained from a female donor over 55 with stage I lung adenocarcinoma. Both conserved end residues are part of each CDR3. Fields, in order: J gene, V gene, CDR3 protein.

j_gene: TRBJ1-1
v_gene: TRBV5-1
CDR3aa: CASSSQGASTEAFF

j_gene: TRBJ2-5
v_gene: TRBV11-3
CDR3aa: CASSVNRQGVETQYF

j_gene: TRBJ1-1
v_gene: TRBV18
CDR3aa: CVSSPRGTGATEAFF

j_gene: TRBJ2-7
v_gene: TRBV30
CDR3aa: CASRDTVNTYEQYF

j_gene: TRBJ1-1
v_gene: TRBV2
CDR3aa: CASSVGSSNTEAFF

j_gene: TRBJ1-6
v_gene: TRBV6-8
CDR3aa: CASSTREVAYNSPLHF

j_gene: TRBJ1-2
v_gene: TRBV11-3
CDR3aa: CASSLGDRGNGYTF

j_gene: TRBJ1-5
v_gene: TRBV12-5
CDR3aa: CASGINSNQPQHF

j_gene: TRBJ2-7
v_gene: TRBV6-8
CDR3aa: CASSYSTGGVYEQYF

j_gene: TRBJ1-5
v_gene: TRBV7-5
CDR3aa: CASSLFNRGGQPQHF

j_gene: TRBJ2-2
v_gene: TRBV29-1
CDR3aa: CSVHTGNTGELFF

j_gene: TRBJ2-7
v_gene: TRBV19
CDR3aa: CASSIRGPAAYEQYF

j_gene: TRBJ1-2
v_gene: TRBV15
CDR3aa: CATTRTGAAYGYTF

j_gene: TRBJ1-5
v_gene: TRBV28
CDR3aa: CASSGPAEPQHF

j_gene: TRBJ1-2
v_gene: TRBV12-2
CDR3aa: CASRDGQGLGIGYTF

j_gene: TRBJ1-2
v_gene: TRBV6-8
CDR3aa: CAIPGRVYGYGYTF

j_gene: TRBJ2-1
v_gene: TRBV9
CDR3aa: CASSVQAGSYNEQFF

j_gene: TRBJ1-4
v_gene: TRBV10-2
CDR3aa: CASRKGVGEKLFF

j_gene: TRBJ1-1
v_gene: TRBV9
CDR3aa: CASSPTGFTEAFF

j_gene: TRBJ1-1
v_gene: TRBV12-5
CDR3aa: CASGGVLQEAFF

j_gene: TRBJ2-7
v_gene: TRBV10-3
CDR3aa: CAISESWGQYEQYF

j_gene: TRBJ1-1
v_gene: TRBV19
CDR3aa: CASSIWAQNTEAFF

j_gene: TRBJ2-3
v_gene: TRBV9
CDR3aa: CASSPRLLVGFTDTQYF

j_gene: TRBJ1-4
v_gene: TRBV11-3
CDR3aa: CASSFRSADEKLFF

j_gene: TRBJ2-1
v_gene: TRBV6-8
CDR3aa: CAISNGLAYNEQFF

j_gene: TRBJ2-3
v_gene: TRBV9
CDR3aa: CASSVREGVTDTQYF

j_gene: TRBJ1-1
v_gene: TRBV28
CDR3aa: CASIPGQGDTEAFF

j_gene: TRBJ1-1
v_gene: TRBV19
CDR3aa: CASSMGGLTEAFF

j_gene: TRBJ2-1
v_gene: TRBV14
CDR3aa: CASSLGYEQFF

j_gene: TRBJ1-5
v_gene: TRBV29-1
CDR3aa: CSVGEGIRQPQHF

j_gene: TRBJ2-1
v_gene: TRBV11-3
CDR3aa: CASSLVNTRSYNEQFF

j_gene: TRBJ1-1
v_gene: TRBV11-3
CDR3aa: CASSLVTDLNTEAFF

j_gene: TRBJ2-7
v_gene: TRBV11-3
CDR3aa: CASSPQTGTVSYEQYF

j_gene: TRBJ2-1
v_gene: TRBV18
CDR3aa: CASPTGREDNEQFF

j_gene: TRBJ2-3
v_gene: TRBV6-8
CDR3aa: CASSYSRQITDTQYF

j_gene: TRBJ2-5
v_gene: TRBV11-3
CDR3aa: CASSFPSMGLENQYF

j_gene: TRBJ1-2
v_gene: TRBV6-8
CDR3aa: CASSYPGYGYTF

j_gene: TRBJ1-1
v_gene: TRBV6-8
CDR3aa: CASIGWATEAFF

j_gene: TRBJ2-2
v_gene: TRBV30
CDR3aa: CAWVGQGNTGELFF

j_gene: TRBJ1-3
v_gene: TRBV5-1
CDR3aa: CASSLDRVGNTIYF

j_gene: TRBJ2-1
v_gene: TRBV19
CDR3aa: CASIAQGKGNEQFF